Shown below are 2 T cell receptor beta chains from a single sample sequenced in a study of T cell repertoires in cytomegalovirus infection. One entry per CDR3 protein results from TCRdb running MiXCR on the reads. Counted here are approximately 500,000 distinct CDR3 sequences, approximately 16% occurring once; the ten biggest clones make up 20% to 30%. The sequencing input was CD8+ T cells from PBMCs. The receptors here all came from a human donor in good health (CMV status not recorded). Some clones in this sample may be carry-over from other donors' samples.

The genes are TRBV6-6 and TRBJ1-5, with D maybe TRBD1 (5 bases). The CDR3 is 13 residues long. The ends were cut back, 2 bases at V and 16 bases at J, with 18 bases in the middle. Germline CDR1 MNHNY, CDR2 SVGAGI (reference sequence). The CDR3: CASSYDSNQPPHF. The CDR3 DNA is TGTGCCAGCAGTTACGACAGCAATCAGCCCCCTCATTTT.

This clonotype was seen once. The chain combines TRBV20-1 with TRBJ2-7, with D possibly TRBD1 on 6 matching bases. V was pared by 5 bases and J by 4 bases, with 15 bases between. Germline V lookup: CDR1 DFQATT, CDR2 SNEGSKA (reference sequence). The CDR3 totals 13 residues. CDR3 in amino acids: CSAGKDRPYEQYF. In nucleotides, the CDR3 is TGCAGTGCTGGCAAGGACAGACCATACGAGCAGTACTTC.